This T cell receptor beta chain is drawn from a study of preoperative IRX-2 immunotherapy in early breast cancer. The treatment is: preoperative locoregional IRX-2 cytokine immunotherapy. Patients received preoperative, locoregional IRX-2 cytokine immunotherapy in a phase Ib study. TCRdb's copy holds only in-frame clones and misses some; the assay was immunoSEQ multiplex PCR. The sample yields roughly 40,000 clones, approximately 75% seen once. V dropped 4 bases and J dropped 8 bases, with 14 bases sitting between them. The CDR3 totals 13 residues. Sequenced material: tumor tissue, taken after IRX-2 immunotherapy. V is TRBV7-1 and J is TRBJ1-2; D not certain. TRBV7-1 carries the ORF label, with uncertain function. The source of this sequence is a human donor with breast cancer. The CDR3 sequence is CASSLARGRGYTF. The CDR3 coding sequence is TGTGCCAGCAGCTTAGCGCGAGGGCGAGGCTACACCTTC.